These 28 T cell receptor beta chains came from one sample sequenced in a study of blood T cell repertoires in COVID-19 (dated by TCRdb to the early 2020s). Library prep was done by the immunoSEQ multiplex PCR assay. Sourced from immuneACCESS, this table was stored by TCRdb with only in-frame sequences that have V and J called. A share of the clones is absent; for the studies checked, an unresolved V gene accounts for under half, and the remainder has no known explanation. The sample table holds about 59,000 clones, of which almost 80% were seen once. 10% to 15% of the sample lies in the top ten. Sequenced input: peripheral blood. All receptors come from a man at least 80 years old with acute or convalescent COVID-19.

This chain joins TRBV11-3 and TRBJ1-4, with D possibly TRBD1 on 5 matching bases. The germline CDR1 and CDR2 sequences are SGHNT and YENEEA. The CDR3 is made up of 14 amino acids. V was shortened by 1 base and J by 4 bases, with 7 bases between the two germline ends. The CDR3 region is CASSLGGFNEKLFF. Here the CDR3 DNA reads TGTGCCAGCAGCTTAGGGGGCTTTAATGAAAAACTGTTTTTT.

The CDR3: CSVVQGVNTEAFF. CDR3 nucleotide sequence: TGCAGCGTCGTACAGGGGGTGAACACTGAAGCTTTCTTT. The chain recombines TRBV29-1 with TRBJ1-1, with 8 positions matching TRBD1. The CDR3 consists of 13 residues. Trimming at V came to 6 bases and at J to 0 bases, leaving 3 bases not matched to a gene. Germline lookup yields CDR1 SQVTM and CDR2 ANQGSEA.

The chain has TRBV3-1 (or the pseudogene TRBV3-2) and TRBJ2-1; D may be TRBD1 (6 bases). This CDR3 region has 17 residues. Trimming took 4 bases from V and 0 from J, leaving 16 bases between them. Germline values: CDR1 LGHDT, CDR2 YNNKEL (reference sequence). Written as DNA, the CDR3 is TGTGCCAGCAGCCCCCTACCGACAGGAAGCTCCTACAATGAGCAGTTCTTC. As protein: CASSPLPTGSSYNEQFF.

V usage is TRBV11-3 and J usage is TRBJ2-7; D is ambiguous. The germline V and J ends were trimmed by 0 bases and 6 bases, with 6 bases remaining between them. In germline, CDR1 is SGHNT, CDR2 YENEEA. This CDR3 spans 12 amino acids. The CDR3 reads CASSLDPTEQYF. CDR3 DNA sequence: TGTGCCAGCAGCTTAGACCCTACCGAGCAGTACTTC. The full variable domain, rest sourced from reference TRBV11-3 and TRBJ2-7, is EAGVVQSPRYKIIEKKQPVAFWCNPISGHNTLYWYLQNLGQGPELLIRYENEEAVDDSQLPKDRFSAERLKGVDSTLKIQPAELGDSAVYLCASSLDPTEQYFGPGTRLTVT.

This sequence joins TRBV4-1 and TRBJ2-1, with TRBD2 as a possible D gene (6 bases). The CDR3 is 15 amino acids. The germline gives CDR1 MGHRA, CDR2 YSYEKL. V shed 1 base and J shed 2 bases, with 9 bases lying between them. For the CDR3, the DNA is TGCGCCAGCAGCCAAGCTAGCGCGACCTACAATGAGCAGTTCTTC. Amino acid sequence: CASSQASATYNEQFF.

CDR3 in amino acids: CASSGRDLAIYEAFF. Here the CDR3 DNA reads TGCGCCAGCAGTGGGCGGGACCTGGCTATCTATGAAGCTTTCTTT. The chain joins TRBV10-2 to TRBJ1-1, with D maybe TRBD1 (5 bases). CDR3 length equals 15 residues. V lost 4 bases and J lost 7, with 19 bases in between. Germline lookup yields CDR1 WSHSY and CDR2 SAAADI.

The chain is built from TRBV5-1 and TRBJ1-5, with 9 nucleotides matching TRBD1. This CDR3 comprises 15 residues. Germline-derived CDR1 and CDR2 are SGHRS and YFSETQ. After removal of 5 bases from V and 3 bases from J, the junction contained 6 bases not matched to a gene. CDR3: CASSPGQGNNQPQHF. The CDR3 region has the DNA TGCGCCAGCAGTCCGGGACAGGGAAACAATCAGCCCCAGCATTTT.

This chain connects TRBV2 to TRBJ2-4, with D possibly matching TRBD2 (6 bases). Germline values: CDR1 SNHLY, CDR2 FYNNEI. The V end was cut by 4 bases, the J end by 6 bases, with 13 bases between. CDR3 length: 14 residues. CDR3 region: CASSATEGVNIQYF. The CDR3 DNA follows: TGTGCCAGCAGTGCAACGGAGGGCGTAAACATTCAGTACTTC.

V gene TRBV2 combines with J gene TRBJ1-5; unclear D gene. The CDR3 covers 14 residues. Germline V lookup: CDR1 SNHLY, CDR2 FYNNEI. The V and J ends lost 4 bases and 4 bases respectively, with 11 bases between them. CDR3 DNA sequence: TGTGCCAGCAGTGCTATTATTAGTAATCAGCCCCAGCATTTT. It yields the protein CASSAIISNQPQHF.

This clone came up a few times. CDR3 nucleotide sequence: TGTGCCAGCAGCTTATTGAGCACTGAAGCTTTCTTT. Translation: CASSLLSTEAFF. This chain connects TRBV7-9 to TRBJ1-1; D is ambiguous. V was cut by 2 bases and J by 4 bases, with 5 bases left in between. Germline V lookup: CDR1 SEHNR, CDR2 FQNEAQ (reference sequence). The CDR3 spans 12 residues.

The chain combines TRBV7-2 with TRBJ1-6, with no clear D. Germline CDR1 and CDR2: SGHTA and FQGNSA. Between the trimmed V and J ends, which lost 1 base and 10 bases, there was a span of 11 bases. The CDR3 is 14 residues long. The CDR3 DNA sequence: TGTGCCAGCAGCTTAGGAGCCTGGTCCTCACCCCTCCACTTT. It codes for CASSLGAWSSPLHF.

V gene TRBV28 combines with J gene TRBJ1-5; 7 nucleotides match TRBD1. The CDR3 consists of 14 residues. V was pared by 6 bases and J by 2 bases, with 4 bases of the junction left unmatched. CDR1 MDHEN and CDR2 SYDVKM come from the germline V gene. This chain's CDR3 is CASSRDRRNQPQHF. The CDR3 bases are TGTGCCAGCAGCCGGGACAGACGCAATCAGCCCCAGCATTTT.

For this clone: Distinct nucleotide sequences in the sample also encode this CDR3. This CDR3 is CASSLGLAGQETQYF. The CDR3 DNA follows: TGTGCCAGCAGCCTTGGACTAGCGGGACAAGAGACCCAGTACTTC. The chain has TRBV7-6 and TRBJ2-5; 12 bases match TRBD2. Germline V lookup: CDR1 SGHVS, CDR2 FNYEAQ. The CDR3 length is 15 residues. The V segment lost 5 bases and the J segment 2 bases; nucleotides outside the gene matches: 3. Together with reference TRBV7-6 and TRBJ2-5, the CDR3 gives the full variable domain: GAGVSQSPRYKVTKRGQDVALRCDPISGHVSLYWYRQALGQGPEFLTYFNYEAQQDKSGLPNDRFSAERPEGSISTLTIQRTEQRDSAMYRCASSLGLAGQETQYFGPGTRLLVL.

The V call is TRBV29-1, the J call TRBJ2-3; TRBD1 matches 7 bases. The CDR3 has 14 amino acids. Germline CDR1 and CDR2: SQVTM and ANQGSEA. J gave up 0 bases and V 6 bases, and 6 bases lay outside the gene matches. The CDR3 nucleotides are TGCAGCGTGAACAGGGGATCTAGCACAGATACGCAGTATTTT. Protein product: CSVNRGSSTDTQYF.

The chain joins TRBV11-2 to TRBJ2-3; the match to TRBD1 covers 7 bases. Germline-derived CDR1 and CDR2 are SGHAT and FQNNGV. The CDR3 has 15 amino acids. V shed 4 bases and J 3 bases; nucleotides not matched to a gene: 7. As DNA, the CDR3 is TGTGCCAGCAGCTGGGGACAGACGTGGACAGATACGCAGTATTTT. Translating it yields CASSWGQTWTDTQYF. The full variable domain, in which reference TRBV11-2 and TRBJ2-3 provide the parts outside the CDR3, is EAGVAQSPRYKIIEKRQSVAFWCNPISGHATLYWYQQILGQGPKLLIQFQNNGVVDDSQLPKDRFSAERLKGVDSTLKIQPAKLEDSAVYLCASSWGQTWTDTQYFGPGTRLTVL.

This clone was seen only once. CDR3 coding DNA: TGTGCCAGCAGCTTGACTAGCGGGTTGGACACAGATACGCAGTATTTT. It is translated as CASSLTSGLDTDTQYF. The V and J genes are TRBV5-6 and TRBJ2-3; 9 bases match TRBD2. The CDR3 is 16 residues long. V dropped 1 base and J dropped 2; count of bases not matched to a gene: 5. The germline V gene has CDR1 SGHDT and CDR2 YYEEEE.

The V gene is TRBV5-4, the J gene TRBJ1-1; TRBD1 matches 8 bases. Germline trimming cut 0 bases from V and 7 bases from J; bases unmatched to any gene: 8. Germline V CDR1 and CDR2: SGHNT, YYREEE (reference sequence). The CDR3 length is 15 residues. CDR3 amino acids: CASSLAGRGPGEAFF. As DNA, the CDR3 is TGTGCCAGCAGCTTGGCCGGCAGGGGGCCTGGTGAAGCTTTCTTT.

The chain carries TRBV5-6 and TRBJ2-5, with TRBD1 identical over 8 bases. This CDR3 comprises 17 residues. Looked up from germline, CDR1 is SGHDT and CDR2 is YYEEEE. V was pared by 0 bases and J by 2 bases, with 9 bases of the junction left unmatched. This CDR3 is CASSLDIHRGTQETQYF. CDR3 nucleotides: TGTGCCAGCAGCTTGGACATCCACAGGGGGACACAAGAGACCCAGTACTTC.

This sequence joins TRBV7-2 and TRBJ2-3, with TRBD2 identical over 7 bases. The trim removed 0 bases at V and 4 bases at J, leaving 10 bases unmatched. The CDR3 spans 17 residues. Per the germline V gene, CDR1 is SGHTA and CDR2 is FQGNSA. The CDR3, as DNA: TGTGCCAGCAGCTTAGCGCCTGCGGGGGTAGGTTCAGATACGCAGTATTTT. As protein: CASSLAPAGVGSDTQYF.

The chain is built from TRBV18 and TRBJ1-3, with D possibly being TRBD1 (6 bases). The CDR3 is 15 amino acids. V lost 4 bases and J lost 3, with 13 bases in between. The germline V gene encodes CDR1 KGHSH and CDR2 LQKENI. CDR3 amino acids: CASSRQPGVGNTIYF. The CDR3 DNA is TGTGCCAGCTCACGACAGCCAGGGGTTGGAAACACCATATATTTT. The full variable domain, with the rest looked up from reference TRBV18 and TRBJ1-3, is NAGVMQNPRHLVRRRGQEARLRCSPMKGHSHVYWYRQLPEEGLKFMVYLQKENIIDESGMPKERFSAEFPKEGPSILRIQQVVRGDSAAYFCASSRQPGVGNTIYFGEGSWLTVV.

The sample holds a few counts of this clone. This chain links TRBV7-8 with TRBJ1-4; 9 bases line up with TRBD1. The ends lost 1 base at V and 6 bases at J; junction bases unmatched: 3. In germline, CDR1 is SGHVS, CDR2 FQNEAQ. The CDR3 sequence is 15 residues long. This chain's CDR3 is CASSLGRTGDEKLFF. CDR3 in DNA: TGTGCCAGCAGCTTAGGTCGGACAGGGGATGAAAAACTGTTTTTT.

The rearrangement links TRBV3-1 (or the pseudogene TRBV3-2) to TRBJ2-7, with D possibly being TRBD1 (5 bases). CDR1 LGHDT and CDR2 YNNKEL come from the germline V gene (reference sequence). The CDR3 spans 17 residues. Between the trimmed V and J ends, which lost 4 bases and 9 bases, there was a span of 28 bases. In nucleotides, the CDR3 is TGTGCCAGCAGCCCTCATCGCCTACCGGGCCAAGGGGCTGCGCAGTACTTC. The encoded protein is CASSPHRLPGQGAAQYF.

This clone has more than one count but fewer than ten. The V gene is TRBV3-1 (or the pseudogene TRBV3-2), the J gene TRBJ1-1; D not certain. In germline, CDR1 is LGHDT, CDR2 YNNKEL (reference sequence). V lost 4 bases, J lost 2 bases, and 11 bases lay in between. The CDR3 is made up of 14 amino acids. The DNA of the CDR3 is TGTGCCAGCAGCCTTACAGCCCCCAACACTGAAGCTTTCTTT. It specifies CASSLTAPNTEAFF.

The rearrangement uses TRBV3-1 (or the pseudogene TRBV3-2) and TRBJ1-3, with D possibly TRBD1 on 5 matching bases. Per the germline V gene, CDR1 is LGHDT and CDR2 is YNNKEL (reference sequence). CDR3 size: 13 residues. The V and J ends lost 1 base and 8 bases respectively, with 9 bases between them. The CDR3 here is CASSQGKGDTIYF. CDR3 nucleotide sequence: TGTGCCAGCAGCCAAGGGAAAGGGGACACCATATATTTT.

This chain connects TRBV6-5 to TRBJ1-2; TRBD1 matches at 8 bases. Per germline, CDR1 MNHEY and CDR2 SVGAGI. V lost 4 bases and J lost 4; bases outside the gene matches: 8. The CDR3 is made up of 15 amino acids. The CDR3 coding sequence is TGTGCCAGCAGTTCTCCCGGAGACAGGGGCTATGGCTACACCTTC. Translating gives CASSSPGDRGYGYTF.

The chain has TRBV7-8 and TRBJ1-1, with D uncertain. Between the trimmed V and J ends, which lost 5 bases and 0 bases, there was a span of 10 bases. CDR3 length equals 14 residues. Germline V CDR1 and CDR2: SGHVS, FQNEAQ. The CDR3 loop reads CASSPPGMNTEAFF. CDR3 nucleotides: TGTGCCAGCAGCCCCCCCGGGATGAACACTGAAGCTTTCTTT.

V usage is TRBV5-1 and J usage is TRBJ2-1, with D maybe TRBD2 (5 bases). This CDR3 has 15 residues. Trimming took off 0 bases at V and 2 bases at J, with 9 bases between the two ends. Germline CDR1 reads SGHRS; CDR2 reads YFSETQ. The CDR3 DNA sequence: TGCGCCAGCAGCTTGGTGGTTAGCGCCTACAATGAGCAGTTCTTC. Translating it yields CASSLVVSAYNEQFF.

The rearrangement uses TRBV7-9 and TRBJ1-1, with a possible D match to TRBD1 (5 bases). CDR3 length: 13 amino acids. The germline V gene has CDR1 SEHNR and CDR2 FQNEAQ (reference sequence). V was cut by 2 bases and J by 3 bases, with 7 bases left in between. The DNA of the CDR3 is TGTGCCAGCAGCTTACTAGGGGACACTGAAGCTTTCTTT. The encoded protein is CASSLLGDTEAFF.